Included here is one T cell receptor (beta chain) sequence, with context. The source of the sample is a study of T cells expressing NK-cell markers. Overall study context: HCMV seropositivity marked most of the eight sequenced donors; one was seronegative.

TCR beta cDNA was generated via 5'RACE template switching incorporating UMIs. With the 5' RACE reads reprocessed, TCRdb shows one record per CDR3 protein and no DNA. This sample's table has 200,000 to 300,000 distinct CDR3 sequences. The CDR3 has 15 residues. Germline CDR1 is SGHDT and CDR2 is YYEEEE. Sequenced: blood T cells: a sorted CD56 or NKG2C T cell subset, CD4+ or CD8+ T cells, or bulk PBMC T cells (not recorded which). The receptor's source is a woman aged 18-70 years in good health. V is TRBV5-6 and J is TRBJ2-1; the D gene TCRdb calls, TRBD2, cannot be checked with no DNA. This chain's CDR3 is CASSRGVSSCNEQFF.